The entry that follows covers one T cell receptor (beta chain) sequence. This sample is drawn from a study of blood T cell repertoires in COVID-19. Study-wide background: The United States, Italy and Spain were the sources of the acute and convalescent COVID-19 samples. In each case, the material was cDNA or gDNA derived from T cells, B-cell-depleted T cells, or PBMCs.

Under the authors' procedure: For nucleated cells, counts were estimated from reference gene primer amplification. Profiling relied on immunoSEQ multiplex PCR, and the TCRdb table lists in-frame clones only, not all of them. For V, J and clone size, that table is used; D and trimming come from the DNA. The data hold about 35,000 clones, with 80% to 90% observed a single time. Sequencing was performed on peripheral blood. The receptor was derived from a human donor in a cohort sampled during active COVID-19.

The CDR3: CASSHPTTLTYNEQFF. Written as DNA, the CDR3 is TGCGCCAGCAGCCATCCAACTACTCTTACCTACAATGAGCAGTTCTTC. The gene calls are TRBV4-1 and TRBJ2-1, with D unclear. Germline V gene lookup returns CDR1 MGHRA and CDR2 YSYEKL. Trimming took 3 bases from V and 2 from J, leaving 14 bases between them. The CDR3 contains 16 residues.